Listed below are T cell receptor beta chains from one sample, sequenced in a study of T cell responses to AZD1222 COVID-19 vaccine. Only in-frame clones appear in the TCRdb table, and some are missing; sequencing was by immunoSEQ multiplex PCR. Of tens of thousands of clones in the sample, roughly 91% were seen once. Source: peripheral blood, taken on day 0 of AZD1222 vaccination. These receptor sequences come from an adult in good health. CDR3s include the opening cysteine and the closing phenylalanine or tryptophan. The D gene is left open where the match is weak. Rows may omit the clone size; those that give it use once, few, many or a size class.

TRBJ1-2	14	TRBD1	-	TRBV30	CAWSKGQLGYGYTF	TGTGCCTGGAGTAAGGGACAGCTGGGATATGGCTACACCTTC
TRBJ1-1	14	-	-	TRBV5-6	CASSLGLENTEAFF	TGTGCCAGCAGCTTGGGGCTGGAGAACACTGAAGCTTTCTTT
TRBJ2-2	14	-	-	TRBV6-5	CASRGDGNTGELFF	TGTGCCAGCAGGGGGGACGGGAACACCGGGGAGCTGTTTTTT
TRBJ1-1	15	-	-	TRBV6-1	CASSETALGDTEAFF	TGTGCCAGCAGTGAAACGGCGCTTGGGGACACTGAAGCTTTCTTT
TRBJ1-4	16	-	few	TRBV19	CASRTSLTWRNEKLFF	TGTGCCAGTAGAACTTCTTTAACTTGGCGGAATGAAAAACTGTTTTTT
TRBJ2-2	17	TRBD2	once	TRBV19	CASSIPPGLAGVGELFF	TGTGCCAGTAGTATACCTCCGGGACTAGCGGGGGTAGGGGAGCTGTTTTTT
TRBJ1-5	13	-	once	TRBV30	CAWSEDRGQPQHF	TGTGCCTGGAGTGAGGATAGGGGTCAGCCCCAGCATTTT
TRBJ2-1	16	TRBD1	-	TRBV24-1	CATSDPGQGSGNEQFF	TGTGCCACCAGTGACCCGGGACAGGGGTCTGGCAATGAGCAGTTCTTC
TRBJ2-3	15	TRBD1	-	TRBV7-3	CASSPGQGSTDTQYF	TGTGCCAGCAGCCCCGGACAGGGTAGCACAGATACGCAGTATTTT
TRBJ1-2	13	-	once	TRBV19	CASSIQGRRGYTF	TGTGCCAGTAGTATTCAGGGGCGACGTGGCTACACCTTC
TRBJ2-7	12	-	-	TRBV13	CASSLVTNEQYF	TGTGCCAGCAGCTTAGTGACCAACGAGCAGTACTTC
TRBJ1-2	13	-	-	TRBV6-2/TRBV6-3	CASSPQGTGGYTF	TGTGCCAGCAGCCCACAGGGTACGGGGGGCTACACCTTC
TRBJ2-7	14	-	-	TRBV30	CAYSSGIVSYEQYF	TGTGCCTACTCATCCGGGATCGTTTCCTACGAGCAGTACTTC
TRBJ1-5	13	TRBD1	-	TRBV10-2	CASGQGFNQPQHF	TGCGCCAGCGGACAGGGGTTCAATCAGCCCCAGCATTTT
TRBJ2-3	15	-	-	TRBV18	CASSPSGTHGDTQYF	TGTGCCAGCTCACCCTCCGGGACCCACGGGGATACGCAGTATTTT
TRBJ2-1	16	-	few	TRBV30	CAWGAVVGDPYNEQFF	TGTGCCTGGGGGGCTGTGGTGGGGGATCCCTACAATGAGCAGTTCTTC
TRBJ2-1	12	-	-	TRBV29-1	CSVEAQGDEQFF	TGCAGCGTTGAAGCCCAGGGCGATGAGCAGTTCTTC
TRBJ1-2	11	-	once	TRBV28	CASRPNYGYTF	TGTGCCAGCAGGCCCAACTATGGCTACACCTTC
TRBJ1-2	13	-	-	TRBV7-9	CASRPGSIYGYTF	TGTGCCAGCAGACCAGGGTCCATATATGGCTACACCTTC
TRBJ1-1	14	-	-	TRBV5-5	CASSLAPLNTEAFF	TGTGCCAGCAGCTTGGCCCCCCTAAACACTGAAGCTTTCTTT
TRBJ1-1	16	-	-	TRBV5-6	CASSLMGTGPSSEAFF	TGTGCCAGCAGCTTGATGGGGACCGGACCGTCCTCTGAAGCTTTCTTT
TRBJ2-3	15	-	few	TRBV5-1	CASSLMSGSTDTQYF	TGCGCCAGCAGCTTGATGTCGGGGAGCACAGATACGCAGTATTTT
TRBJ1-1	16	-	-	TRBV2	CASSGPGWGWNTEAFF	TGTGCCAGCAGTGGGCCAGGATGGGGTTGGAACACTGAAGCTTTCTTT
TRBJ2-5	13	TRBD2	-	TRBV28	CASRASGRETQYF	TGTGCCAGCAGGGCGAGCGGGAGAGAGACCCAGTACTTC
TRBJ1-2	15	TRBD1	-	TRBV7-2	CASSPRQGLPKGYTF	TGTGCCAGCAGCCCTCGACAGGGGCTACCAAAGGGCTACACCTTC
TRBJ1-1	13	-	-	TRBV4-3	CASSPDTNTEAFF	TGCGCCAGCAGCCCAGACACGAACACTGAAGCTTTCTTT
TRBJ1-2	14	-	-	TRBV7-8	CASSLAEIFYGYTF	TGTGCCAGCAGCTTAGCAGAGATTTTCTATGGCTACACCTTC
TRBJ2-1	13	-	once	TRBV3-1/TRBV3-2	CASSQGRDQHEFF	TGTGCCAGCAGCCAAGGTAGGGACCAGCATGAGTTCTTC
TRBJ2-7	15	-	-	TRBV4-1	CASSQDRTSSYEQYF	TGCGCCAGCAGCCAAGACAGGACGAGCTCCTACGAGCAGTACTTC
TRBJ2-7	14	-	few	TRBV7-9	CASSLSGFGYEQYF	TGTGCCAGCAGCTTATCAGGGTTTGGGTACGAGCAGTACTTC
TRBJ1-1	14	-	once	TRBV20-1	CSASKQGVNTEAFF	TGCAGTGCTAGTAAGCAGGGAGTAAACACTGAAGCTTTCTTT
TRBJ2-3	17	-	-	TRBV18	CASSPSMSLGSTDTQYF	TGTGCCAGCTCACCGTCGATGAGCCTAGGGAGCACAGATACGCAGTATTTT
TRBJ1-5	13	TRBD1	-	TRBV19	CASSHTGAQPQHF	TGTGCCAGTAGCCATACAGGGGCTCAGCCCCAGCATTTT
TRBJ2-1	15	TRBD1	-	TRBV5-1	CASSSAGTGINEQFF	TGCGCCAGCAGCTCTGCCGGGACAGGGATCAATGAGCAGTTCTTC
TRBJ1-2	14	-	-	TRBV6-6	CASSYAGDGLGYTF	TGTGCCAGCAGTTACGCAGGGGACGGCCTTGGCTACACCTTC
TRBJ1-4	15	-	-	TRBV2	CASSVAQALIEKLFF	TGTGCCAGCAGTGTCGCGCAGGCTCTAATTGAAAAACTGTTTTTT
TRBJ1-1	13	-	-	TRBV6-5	CASRRQDPTEAFF	TGTGCCAGCAGACGACAGGATCCCACTGAAGCTTTCTTT
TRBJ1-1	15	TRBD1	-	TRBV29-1	CSVETGAVINTEAFF	TGCAGCGTTGAAACAGGGGCGGTAATTAACACTGAAGCTTTCTTT
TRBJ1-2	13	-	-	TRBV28	CASSLTGLVGYTF	TGTGCCAGCAGCCTCACAGGGTTGGTTGGCTACACCTTC
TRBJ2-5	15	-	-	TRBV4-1	CASSQFVDSGETQYF	TGCGCCAGCAGCCAGTTCGTAGACTCCGGGGAGACCCAGTACTTC
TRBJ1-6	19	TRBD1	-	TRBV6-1	CASSEARSGQDRVNSPLHF	TGTGCCAGCAGTGAAGCGCGGAGTGGGCAGGACAGGGTTAATTCACCCCTCCACTTT
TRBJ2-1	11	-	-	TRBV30	CAWRSADEQFF	TGTGCCTGGAGATCCGCAGATGAGCAGTTCTTC
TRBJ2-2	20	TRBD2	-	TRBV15	CATSTSNPGLAGLNTGELFF	TGTGCCACCAGCACCAGTAATCCGGGACTAGCGGGGTTAAACACCGGGGAGCTGTTTTTT
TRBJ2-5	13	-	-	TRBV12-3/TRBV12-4	CASRYRDAGTQYF	TGTGCCAGCAGGTACCGGGACGCTGGGACCCAGTACTTC
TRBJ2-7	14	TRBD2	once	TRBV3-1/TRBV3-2	CASSPTGGIYEQYF	TGTGCCAGCAGCCCGACCGGGGGGATCTACGAGCAGTACTTC
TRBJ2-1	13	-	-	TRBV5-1	CASSLSSTGGQFF	TGCGCCAGCAGCTTGTCCTCAACTGGGGGGCAGTTCTTC
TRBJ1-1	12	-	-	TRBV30	CAWSPHQSEAFF	TGTGCCTGGAGTCCGCATCAATCAGAAGCTTTCTTT
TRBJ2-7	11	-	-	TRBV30	CAWTGNDEQYF	TGTGCCTGGACAGGGAACGACGAGCAGTACTTC
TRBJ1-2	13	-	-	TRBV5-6	CASSLVGAQGYTF	TGTGCCAGCAGCTTGGTTGGGGCGCAGGGCTACACCTTC
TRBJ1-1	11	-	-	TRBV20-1	CSATPGAEAFF	TGCAGTGCTACCCCAGGGGCAGAAGCTTTCTTT
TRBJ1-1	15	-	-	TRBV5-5	CASSLVPRGHTEAFF	TGTGCCAGCAGCTTGGTCCCAAGGGGACACACTGAAGCTTTCTTT
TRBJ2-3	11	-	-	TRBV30	CAWSASNTQYF	TGTGCCTGGAGCGCCTCGAATACGCAGTATTTT
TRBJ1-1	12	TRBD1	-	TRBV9	CASSGDSFGAFF	TGTGCCAGCAGCGGGGACAGTTTCGGGGCTTTCTTT
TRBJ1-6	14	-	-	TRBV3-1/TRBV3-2	CASRGLTSVSPLHF	TGTGCCAGCAGGGGACTGACTTCTGTATCACCCCTCCACTTT